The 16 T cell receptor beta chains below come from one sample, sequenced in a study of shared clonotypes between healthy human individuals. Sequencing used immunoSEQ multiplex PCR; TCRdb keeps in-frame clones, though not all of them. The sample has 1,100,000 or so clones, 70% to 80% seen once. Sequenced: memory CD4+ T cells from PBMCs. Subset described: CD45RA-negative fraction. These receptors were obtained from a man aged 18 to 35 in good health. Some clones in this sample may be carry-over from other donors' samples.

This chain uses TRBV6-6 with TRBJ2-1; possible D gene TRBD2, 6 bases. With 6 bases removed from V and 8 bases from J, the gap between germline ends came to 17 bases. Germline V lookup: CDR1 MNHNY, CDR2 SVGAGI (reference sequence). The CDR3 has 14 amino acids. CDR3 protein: CASSLGGAADEQFF. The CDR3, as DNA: TGTGCCAGCAGCCTCGGGGGAGCGGCTGATGAGCAGTTCTTC.

Written as DNA, the CDR3 is TGTGCCAGCAGTGTCACTTGGTTGGGCAATCAGCCCCAGCATTTT. Translated, it gives CASSVTWLGNQPQHF. The rearrangement uses TRBV25-1 and TRBJ1-5, with unresolved D. The CDR3 sequence is 15 residues long. In germline, CDR1 is MGHDK, CDR2 SYGVNS. V was pared by 4 bases and J by 2 bases, with 12 bases between.

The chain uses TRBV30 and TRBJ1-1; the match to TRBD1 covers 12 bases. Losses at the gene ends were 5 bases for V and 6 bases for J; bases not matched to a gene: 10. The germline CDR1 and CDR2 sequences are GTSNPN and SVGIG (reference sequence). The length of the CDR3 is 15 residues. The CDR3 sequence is CAWGQGTGGFPEAFF. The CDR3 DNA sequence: TGTGCCTGGGGTCAAGGGACAGGGGGCTTTCCTGAAGCTTTCTTT. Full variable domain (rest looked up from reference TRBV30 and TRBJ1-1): SQTIHQWPATLVQPVGSPLSLECTVEGTSNPNLYWYRQAAGRGLQLLFYSVGIGQISSEVPQNLSASRPQDRQFILSSKKLLLSDSGFYLCAWGQGTGGFPEAFFGQGTRLTVV.

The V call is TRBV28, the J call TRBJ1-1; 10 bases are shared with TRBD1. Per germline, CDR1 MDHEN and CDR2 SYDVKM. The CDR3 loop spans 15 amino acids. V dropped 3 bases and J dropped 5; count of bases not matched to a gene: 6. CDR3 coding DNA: TGTGCCAGCAGTTTCCGGACAGGGGGACTGACTGAAGCTTTCTTT. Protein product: CASSFRTGGLTEAFF.

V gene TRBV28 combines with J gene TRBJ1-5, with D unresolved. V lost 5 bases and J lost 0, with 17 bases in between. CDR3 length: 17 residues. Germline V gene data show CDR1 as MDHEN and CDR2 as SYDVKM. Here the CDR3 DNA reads TGTGCCAGCAGTACTTTCGTGGCGGTCCTTAGCAATCAGCCCCAGCATTTT. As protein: CASSTFVAVLSNQPQHF.

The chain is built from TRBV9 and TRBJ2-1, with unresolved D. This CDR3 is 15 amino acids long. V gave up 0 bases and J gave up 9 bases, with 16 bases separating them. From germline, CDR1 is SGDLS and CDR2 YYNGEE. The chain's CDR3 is CASSVGPPEMGEQFF. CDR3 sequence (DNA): TGTGCCAGCAGCGTAGGACCCCCAGAAATGGGTGAGCAGTTCTTC. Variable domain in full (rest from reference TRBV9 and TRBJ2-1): DSGVTQTPKHLITATGQRVTLRCSPRSGDLSVYWYQQSLDQGLQFLIQYYNGEERAKGNILERFSAQQFPDLHSELNLSSLELGDSALYFCASSVGPPEMGEQFFGPGTRLTVL.

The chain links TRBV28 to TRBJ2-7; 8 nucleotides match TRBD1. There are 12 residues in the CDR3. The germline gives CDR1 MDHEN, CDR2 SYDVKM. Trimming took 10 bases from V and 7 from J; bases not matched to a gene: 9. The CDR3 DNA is TGTGCCACGAGGCAGGGGGCTCGGGAGCAGTACTTC. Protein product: CATRQGAREQYF.

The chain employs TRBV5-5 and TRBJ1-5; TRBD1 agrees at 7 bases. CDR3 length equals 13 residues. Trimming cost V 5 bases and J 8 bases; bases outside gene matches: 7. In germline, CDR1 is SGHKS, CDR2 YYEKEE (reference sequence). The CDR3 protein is CASSLTGQEPQHF. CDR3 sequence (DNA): TGTGCCAGCAGTTTGACAGGGCAGGAGCCCCAGCATTTT.

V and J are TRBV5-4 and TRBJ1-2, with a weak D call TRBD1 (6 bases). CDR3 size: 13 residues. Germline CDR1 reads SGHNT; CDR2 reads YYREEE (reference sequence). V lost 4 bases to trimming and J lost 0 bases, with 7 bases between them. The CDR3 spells CASSEGANYGYTF. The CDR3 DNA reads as TGTGCCAGCAGCGAGGGGGCTAACTATGGCTACACCTTC.

The CDR3 sequence is CASSPVASGDTQYF. CDR3 in DNA: TGCGCCAGCAGCCCGGTAGCAAGCGGAGATACGCAGTATTTT. The chain joins TRBV5-1 to TRBJ2-3; D possibly corresponds to TRBD2 (5 bases). Between the trimmed V and J ends, which lost 4 bases and 5 bases, there was a span of 14 bases. CDR1 is SGHRS and CDR2 is YFSETQ in the germline V gene. The CDR3 has 14 residues.

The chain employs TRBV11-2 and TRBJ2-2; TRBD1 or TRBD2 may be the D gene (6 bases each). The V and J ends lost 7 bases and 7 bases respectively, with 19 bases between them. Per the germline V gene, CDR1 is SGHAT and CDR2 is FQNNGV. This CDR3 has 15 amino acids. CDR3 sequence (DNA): TGTGCCAGCACCTTGGGGGGCTGGGAGGTCGGGGAGCTGTTTTTT. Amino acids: CASTLGGWEVGELFF.

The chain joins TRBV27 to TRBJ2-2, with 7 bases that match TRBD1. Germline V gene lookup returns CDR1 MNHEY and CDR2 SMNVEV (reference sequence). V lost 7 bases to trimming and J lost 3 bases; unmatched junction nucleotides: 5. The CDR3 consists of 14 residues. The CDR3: CASTLDRDTGELFF. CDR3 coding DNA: TGTGCCAGCACTCTTGACAGGGACACCGGGGAGCTGTTTTTT.

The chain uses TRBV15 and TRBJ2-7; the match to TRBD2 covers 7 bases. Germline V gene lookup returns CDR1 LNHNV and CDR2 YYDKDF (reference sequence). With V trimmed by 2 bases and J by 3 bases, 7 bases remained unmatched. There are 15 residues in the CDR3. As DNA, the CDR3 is TGTGCCACCAGCAGACTGGGACTAAACATCTACGAGCAGTACTTC. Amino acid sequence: CATSRLGLNIYEQYF.

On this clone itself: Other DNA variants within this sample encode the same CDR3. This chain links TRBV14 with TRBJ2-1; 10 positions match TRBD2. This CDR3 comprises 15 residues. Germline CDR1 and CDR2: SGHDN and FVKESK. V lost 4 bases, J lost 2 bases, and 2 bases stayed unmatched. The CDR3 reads CASSRTSGTYNEQFF. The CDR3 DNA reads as TGTGCCAGCAGCCGAACTAGCGGGACCTACAATGAGCAGTTCTTC.

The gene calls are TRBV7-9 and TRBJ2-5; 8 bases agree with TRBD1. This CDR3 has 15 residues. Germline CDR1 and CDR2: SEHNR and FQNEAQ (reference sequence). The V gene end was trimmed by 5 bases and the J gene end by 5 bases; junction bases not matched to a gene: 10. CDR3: CASSRPGQGMETQYF. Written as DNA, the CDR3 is TGTGCCAGCAGCCGACCCGGACAGGGAATGGAGACCCAGTACTTC.

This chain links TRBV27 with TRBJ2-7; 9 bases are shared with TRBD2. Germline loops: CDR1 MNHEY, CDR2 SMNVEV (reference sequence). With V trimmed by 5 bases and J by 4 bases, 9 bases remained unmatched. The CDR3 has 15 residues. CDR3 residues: CASSLIAGVEYEQYF. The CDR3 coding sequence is TGTGCCAGCAGTCTAATAGCGGGAGTAGAATACGAGCAGTACTTC.